This T cell receptor beta chain stems from a study of T cells in Graves' hyperthyroidism and ophthalmopathy. Amplification of TCR beta CDR3 regions was performed using RNA transcripts as template. When the TCR CDR3 underwent first-round RT-PCR, the HTBI primer set was used. MiXCR, applied by TCRdb to the multiplex PCR reads, yields one record per CDR3 protein. The sample includes over 400,000 distinct CDR3 sequences, about 22% of them seen just once. Used for diagnoses were clinical symptoms, serum thyroxine and TRAb, thyroid ultrasound and orbital computed tomography. It was 10 ml of fresh peripheral blood that supplied the PBMCs. General study results and limits: In the blood, most expanded thyroid clonotypes above 0.001 appeared as well. Model output signaled ophthalmopathy a median about seven months ahead of onset.

This clonotype came up a few times. Its specificity is unknown. Trimming left V 7 bases short and J 4 bases short, with 13 bases between. Germline V gene sequence: CDR1 MGHDK, CDR2 SYGVNS. CDR3 size: 13 residues. The sequenced sample was blood. The chain has TRBV25-1 and TRBJ1-2; D is possibly TRBD1 (6 bases). This sequence was found in a woman in her 70s with Graves' ophthalmopathy. CDR3 sequence reads: CASMDSRAYGYTF. The CDR3 DNA sequence: TGTGCCAGCATGGACAGTCGCGCCTATGGCTACACCTTC.